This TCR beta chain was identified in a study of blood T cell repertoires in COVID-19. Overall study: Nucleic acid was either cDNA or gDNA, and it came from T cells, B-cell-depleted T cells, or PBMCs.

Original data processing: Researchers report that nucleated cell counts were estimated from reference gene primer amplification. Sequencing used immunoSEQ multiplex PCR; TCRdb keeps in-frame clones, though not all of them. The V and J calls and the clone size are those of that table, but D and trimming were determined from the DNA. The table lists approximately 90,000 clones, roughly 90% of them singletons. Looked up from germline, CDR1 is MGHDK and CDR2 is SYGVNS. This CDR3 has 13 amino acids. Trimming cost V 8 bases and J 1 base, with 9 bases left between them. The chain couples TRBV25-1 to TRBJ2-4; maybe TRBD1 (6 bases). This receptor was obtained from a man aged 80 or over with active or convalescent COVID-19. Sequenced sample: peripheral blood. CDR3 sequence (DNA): TGTGCCAGCGAAGACAGGGCCAAAAACATTCAGTACTTC. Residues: CASEDRAKNIQYF.